This T cell receptor (beta chain) was observed in a study of cytomegalovirus exposure and HLA in healthy donors (dated by TCRdb to the late 2010s). Regarding the complete study: The 550 to 750 repertoires of the first cohort and the 110 or so validation repertoires were produced on the same platform, according to a later analysis. The study combined high-throughput TCR immunosequencing, statistical association of individual TCRs with disease status, and machine learning to predict cytomegalovirus infection status. In addition to the first cohort of 666 subjects, a separate validation cohort of approximately 110 different subjects was used. The study was designed to test whether signatures of past pathogen exposure could be identified by cataloging public T cell receptors.

Beyond this particular receptor, the publication reports: Across donors, most TCR sequences were observed very rarely, whereas some public TCRs were present in many individuals. It was suggested by the authors that the approach could potentially be generalized to other disease states and immunological phenotypes. Of the cluster scores, around 95% were above 0 in a later analysis, which found that TCRs clustered in the first cohort also tended to co-occur in the approximately 110 validation repertoires. The classifier was reported to diagnose cytomegalovirus status with high specificity and sensitivity in both the original and validation cohorts. A later analysis lacked HLA typing for the validation cohort, so it scored co-occurrence in that cohort across all 120 or so repertoires. A total of about 150 TCR beta chains were listed by the study as associated with cytomegalovirus. In vitro tests confirmed that three of the cytomegalovirus-associated TCR beta chains recognize cytomegalovirus antigens.

Donors formed part of the validation cohort, which comprised fewer than 150 subjects and was distinct from the first cohort of 666 subjects. As to this clone: It lacks a known antigen. Qualities for individual bases were not recorded, and no much larger clone is one base off.

Based on the germline V gene, the CDR1 and CDR2 sequences are SGHRS and YFSETQ. At the junction V is shortened by 5 bases and J by 1 base; bases outside the gene matches: 0. CDR3 length: 13 amino acids, cysteine to phenylalanine. Of all the DNA, just the CDR3 is kept, 39 bases in frame from base 1. The library was prepared using the immunoSEQ multiplex PCR assay. As for how the authors treated the data: A statistical classification framework was developed to diagnose cytomegalovirus status using the catalog of TCR beta chain sequences. TCRdb stores this immuneACCESS table with in-frame sequences only. Part of the clones is absent; in the studies checked, under half of the shortfall reflects unresolved V genes, and no reason is known for the rest. The D gene and trimming were derived from the DNA, and the V and J assignments and clone size from that table. Recorded for this sample are fewer than 250,000 clones; roughly 80% of them occurred a single time. Less than 7% of the sample goes to the ten largest clones.

The chain is made from TRBV5-1 and TRBJ1-3; TRBD1 lines up with 7 middle nucleotides. This TCR was sampled from a woman between 18 and 29 years old in good health and CMV-seronegative. Sequencing input: PBMCs. For the CDR3, the sequence is CASRTGSGNTIYF. The DNA sequence follows: TGCGCCAGCAGGACAGGGTCTGGAAACACCATATATTTT.